These 27 T cell receptor beta chains were sequenced from one sample in a study of blood T cell repertoires in COVID-19. The method was immunoSEQ multiplex PCR; TCRdb's version includes in-frame clones alone and lacks a portion of them. The data show under 350,000 clones, about 92% seen once. Sample: PBMCs or T cells enriched from blood (not recorded which). The receptors derive from a man in his sixties who had recovered from COVID-19.

This clone appeared once. V and J are TRBV7-9 and TRBJ2-1, with TRBD1 matching over 7 bases. V dropped 5 bases and J dropped 4; count of bases not matched to a gene: 8. The length of the CDR3 is 15 residues. Germline V gene data show CDR1 as SEHNR and CDR2 as FQNEAQ (reference sequence). This CDR3 reads CASSPPGQRYNEQFF. Here the CDR3 DNA reads TGTGCCAGCAGCCCACCGGGACAGCGATACAATGAGCAGTTCTTC.

The rearrangement links TRBV11-2 to TRBJ2-7; D not resolved. Germline V gives CDR1 SGHAT, CDR2 FQNNGV. The CDR3 is made up of 13 amino acids. V was shortened by 1 base and J by 2 bases, with 6 bases between the two germline ends. CDR3 in amino acids: CASSLGGPYEQYF. CDR3 sequence (DNA): TGTGCCAGCAGCTTAGGAGGTCCCTACGAGCAGTACTTC.

The chain is built from TRBV18 and TRBJ1-5; TRBD1 matches at 8 bases. This CDR3 spans 15 amino acids. CDR1 is KGHSH and CDR2 is LQKENI in the germline V gene. V lost 6 bases, J lost 3 bases, and 7 bases stayed unmatched. In DNA form, the CDR3 reads TGTGCCAGCTCCCCAGACAGGGGAGTCAATCAGCCCCAGCATTTT. As protein: CASSPDRGVNQPQHF.

The chain links TRBV6-5 to TRBJ2-3, with 8 positions matching TRBD2. V lost 7 bases and J lost 4; bases outside the gene matches: 7. The CDR3 covers 14 residues. Per the germline V gene, CDR1 is MNHEY and CDR2 is SVGAGI. CDR3 DNA: TGTGCCAGCACCCGAGCGGGAGTCCCAGATACGCAGTATTTT. It encodes CASTRAGVPDTQYF.

The chain combines TRBV4-1 with TRBJ1-2; D might be TRBD1 (5 bases). This CDR3 is built from 15 residues. V lost 2 bases and J 4 bases, leaving 14 bases between the germline ends. Germline CDR1 MGHRA, CDR2 YSYEKL. The CDR3 sequence is CASSQLSGSSYGYTF. CDR3 DNA sequence: TGCGCCAGCAGCCAACTTTCAGGGTCTTCCTATGGCTACACCTTC.

The chain uses TRBV7-9 and TRBJ1-2; possibly TRBD1 for D (5 bases). The CDR3 has 15 residues. Trimming took off 5 bases at V and 6 bases at J, with 19 bases between the two ends. Germline V gene data show CDR1 as SEHNR and CDR2 as FQNEAQ (reference sequence). Here the CDR3 reads CASSTSFGEGHGYTF. The DNA for the CDR3 is TGTGCCAGCAGCACCTCCTTCGGGGAGGGGCATGGCTACACCTTC.

The V call is TRBV9, the J call TRBJ1-1; D call uncertain. The CDR3 is 17 residues long. Germline V gene sequence: CDR1 SGDLS, CDR2 YYNGEE. V lost 0 bases and J 0 bases, leaving 15 bases between the germline ends. CDR3 DNA sequence: TGTGCCAGCAGCGTAGTTAACAGCCGAGCTTTGAACACTGAAGCTTTCTTT. It encodes CASSVVNSRALNTEAFF.

This rearrangement joins TRBV3-1 (or the pseudogene TRBV3-2) to TRBJ1-6; a possible D gene is TRBD1 (6 bases). The CDR3 has 18 amino acids. The germline V and J ends were trimmed by 1 base and 7 bases, with 20 bases remaining between them. The germline gives CDR1 LGHDT, CDR2 YNNKEL (reference sequence). The CDR3 loop is CASSQGLRRGLWNSPLHF. The CDR3 region has the DNA TGTGCCAGCAGCCAAGGTCTTCGCAGGGGTTTATGGAATTCACCCCTCCACTTT.

The rearrangement uses TRBV5-4 and TRBJ1-2; 9 positions match TRBD1. V was clipped by 4 bases and J by 5 bases; unmatched bases: 9. The CDR3 has 15 residues. Germline-derived CDR1 and CDR2 are SGHNT and YYREEE (reference sequence). The CDR3 nucleotides read TGTGCCAGCAGCCCGGCCGAGGGACAGGGATATGGCTACACCTTC. Its translation: CASSPAEGQGYGYTF.

The chain carries TRBV7-9 and TRBJ2-1, with TRBD2 identical over 10 bases. J lost 0 bases, V lost 9 bases, and 11 bases had no gene match. The CDR3 length is 17 residues. CDR1 is SEHNR, CDR2 FQNEAQ, per germline (reference sequence). The CDR3 sequence: CASTWTSGDSSYNEQFF. The CDR3 nucleotides are TGTGCCAGTACCTGGACTAGCGGAGACAGCTCCTACAATGAGCAGTTCTTC.

The chain employs TRBV10-3 and TRBJ1-6, with TRBD1 matching 7 bases. Trimming took 2 bases from V and 9 from J; bases not matched to a gene: 4. CDR3 length: 14 residues. Germline CDR1 reads ENHRY; CDR2 reads SYGVKD. CDR3 loop: CAISEIDRVSPLHF. In DNA, the CDR3 is TGTGCCATCAGTGAGATCGACAGGGTTTCACCCCTCCACTTT.

This chain joins TRBV25-1 and TRBJ2-3, with 8 bases aligning to TRBD1. J gave up 2 bases and V 7 bases, and 8 bases lay outside the gene matches. The CDR3 runs to 15 residues. The V gene's germline CDR1 is MGHDK and CDR2 SYGVNS. In nucleotides, the CDR3 is TGTGCCAGCAACCCGGGACAGGCGATCACAGATACGCAGTATTTT. Its translation: CASNPGQAITDTQYF.

The J gene is TRBJ1-6, the V gene TRBV4-3; weak D call: TRBD1 (5 bases). This CDR3 has 14 residues. Germline CDR1 and CDR2: LGHNA and YSLEER. Trimming left V 1 base short and J 6 bases short, with 7 bases between. In DNA form, the CDR3 reads TGCGCCAGCAGCCAAGGACAGTTTAATTCACCCCTCCACTTT. Translating gives CASSQGQFNSPLHF.

This clone was observed once. This chain joins TRBV12-3 or TRBV12-4 and TRBJ1-2; possible D gene TRBD1, 6 bases. V shed 7 bases and J shed 2 bases, with 11 bases lying between them. The CDR3 totals 13 residues. The chain's CDR3 is CASKGGWNYGYTF. DNA for the CDR3: TGTGCCAGCAAAGGGGGATGGAACTATGGCTACACCTTC.

The CDR3 DNA reads TGTGCCAGCAGCCCCGGACAGGGACGTAGGGATGAGCAGTTCTTC. Translation gives CASSPGQGRRDEQFF. The rearrangement links TRBV7-3 to TRBJ2-1; 8 nucleotides align to TRBD1. Germline V gives CDR1 SGHTA, CDR2 FQGTGA. The V gene end was trimmed by 5 bases and the J gene end by 8 bases; junction bases not matched to a gene: 11. The CDR3 contains 15 residues.

The V call is TRBV2, the J call TRBJ2-7; 10 bases map to TRBD1. CDR3 size: 13 residues. The germline V gene has CDR1 SNHLY and CDR2 FYNNEI. J lost 4 bases, V lost 6 bases, and 3 bases had no gene match. For the CDR3, the DNA is TGTGCCAGCAGGCGGGACAGGGGTTACGAGCAGTACTTC. As protein: CASRRDRGYEQYF.

The V call is TRBV25-1, the J call TRBJ1-1; D call uncertain. Germline V gives CDR1 MGHDK, CDR2 SYGVNS. The CDR3 sequence is 14 residues long. Trimming cost V 7 bases and J 0 bases, with 12 bases left between them. CDR3 residues: CASMSSPMNTEAFF. The CDR3 DNA follows: TGTGCCAGCATGAGTTCGCCGATGAACACTGAAGCTTTCTTT.

The chain is built from TRBV24-1 and TRBJ2-3; 9 bases line up with TRBD1. Germline CDR1 and CDR2: KGHDR and SFDVKD. The CDR3 has 15 residues. Germline trimming cut 7 bases from V and 2 bases from J; bases unmatched to any gene: 6. CDR3 in amino acids: CATRPGTGPTDTQYF. The CDR3 DNA reads as TGTGCCACCAGACCCGGGACAGGGCCCACAGATACGCAGTATTTT.

V gene TRBV15 combines with J gene TRBJ1-5; D not certain. CDR1 LNHNV and CDR2 YYDKDF come from the germline V gene (reference sequence). The CDR3 covers 15 residues. V dropped 4 bases and J dropped 2 bases, with 12 bases sitting between them. The CDR3 loop reads CATSKGGFGNQPQHF. In DNA, the CDR3 is TGTGCCACCAGCAAAGGAGGGTTTGGCAATCAGCCCCAGCATTTT. The full variable domain, completed using reference TRBV15 and TRBJ1-5, is DAMVIQNPRYQVTQFGKPVTLSCSQTLNHNVMYWYQQKSSQAPKLLFHYYDKDFNNEADTPDNFQSRRPNTSFCFLDIRSPGLGDTAMYLCATSKGGFGNQPQHFGDGTRLSIL.

There are a few counts of this clone. The chain couples TRBV5-8 to TRBJ1-1; D gene uncertain. CDR1 is SGHTS, CDR2 YDEGEE, per germline. This CDR3 is 14 amino acids long. V lost 0 bases and J 3 bases, leaving 9 bases between the germline ends. CDR3 amino acids: CASSLARLDTEAFF. CDR3 sequence (DNA): TGTGCCAGCAGCTTGGCCAGGTTGGACACTGAAGCTTTCTTT.

The chain is built from TRBV11-2 and TRBJ2-2, with 7 bases fitting TRBD2. Looked up from germline, CDR1 is SGHAT and CDR2 is FQNNGV. With 5 bases clipped from V and 2 bases from J, the junction kept 5 bases outside the gene matches. The CDR3 sequence is 15 residues long. The CDR3 DNA reads TGTGCCAGCAGCCGGGACTATAGCAACACCGGGGAGCTGTTTTTT. The encoded protein is CASSRDYSNTGELFF.

The rearrangement uses TRBV7-2 and TRBJ1-2, with D possibly matching TRBD1 (5 bases). The V and J ends lost 6 bases and 2 bases respectively, with 10 bases between them. The length of the CDR3 is 13 residues. The germline CDR1 and CDR2 sequences are SGHTA and FQGNSA. The CDR3 sequence: CASSQTANYGYTF. The CDR3 DNA reads TGTGCCAGCAGTCAGACAGCCAACTATGGCTACACCTTC. Full variable domain (remainder filled in from reference TRBV7-2 and TRBJ1-2): GAGVSQSPSNKVTEKGKDVELRCDPISGHTALYWYRQSLGQGLEFLIYFQGNSAPDKSGLPSDRFSAERTGGSVSTLTIQRTQQEDSAVYLCASSQTANYGYTFGSGTRLTVV.

This sequence joins TRBV4-2 and TRBJ2-3; D is perhaps TRBD2 (6 bases). The V and J ends lost 1 base and 1 base respectively, with 24 bases between them. The CDR3 has 20 amino acids. From germline, CDR1 is LGHNA and CDR2 YNFKEQ. CDR3 bases: TGTGCCAGCAGCCAAGTTCTTGTCGGCGCGGGACCCAAAGGCACAGATACGCAGTATTTT. Translated, it gives CASSQVLVGAGPKGTDTQYF.

The rearrangement links TRBV11-3 to TRBJ1-3; 9 positions agree with TRBD1. This CDR3 spans 13 amino acids. Germline values: CDR1 SGHNT, CDR2 YENEEA. V dropped 8 bases and J dropped 2; count of bases not matched to a gene: 1. The CDR3 bases are TGTGCCAGCCGGGACAGGGCTGGAAACACCATATATTTT. Its protein product is CASRDRAGNTIYF.

The chain is built from TRBV7-2 and TRBJ1-3; no clear D gene. Germline V CDR1 and CDR2: SGHTA, FQGNSA. Between the trimmed V and J ends, which lost 2 bases and 1 base, there was a span of 9 bases. This CDR3 is built from 15 residues. CDR3 sequence (DNA): TGTGCCAGCAGCTTAACAGTCATATCTGGAAACACCATATATTTT. Translation: CASSLTVISGNTIYF.

This CDR3 is CASSLDRVQGYTF. The CDR3 region has the DNA TGTGCCAGCTCACTGGACAGGGTGCAAGGCTACACCTTC. The gene calls are TRBV18 and TRBJ1-2; TRBD1 aligns across 8 bases. Germline loops: CDR1 KGHSH, CDR2 LQKENI. V shed 4 bases and J 8 bases; nucleotides not matched to a gene: 6. This CDR3 is built from 13 residues.

The chain uses TRBV5-1 and TRBJ2-2, with 13 bases aligning to TRBD2. The V segment lost 4 bases and the J segment 5 bases; nucleotides outside the gene matches: 8. Per the germline V gene, CDR1 is SGHRS and CDR2 is YFSETQ. There are 17 residues in the CDR3. CDR3 nucleotide sequence: TGCGCCAGCAGCCAGGGACTAGCGGGGCCCGGGACCGGGGAGCTGTTTTTT. Translated: CASSQGLAGPGTGELFF.